The 5 T cell receptor beta chains listed next were all sequenced from one sample in a study of vaccination and CD4 T cells after COVID-19. Sequence data for DNA of cultured CD4+ T cells were generated by the Oncomine TCR Beta short-read assay. MiXCR was run by TCRdb on the PCR reads, yielding one entry per CDR3 protein. The repertoire holds around 10,000 distinct CDR3 sequences, with around 42% as singletons. Antigens for these TCRs are unknown. Specified treatment: approximately nine-day PBMC culture with coronavirus spike peptide pools or control peptides (ViraFEST assay). The sequenced sample was CD4+ T cells from blood, cultured in vitro. The receptors shown here come from a human donor who had recovered from COVID-19.

This sequence joins TRBV6-2 or TRBV6-3 and TRBJ2-2, with TRBD2 identical over 9 bases. The length of the CDR3 is 14 residues. Germline CDR1 MNHEY, CDR2 SVGEGT. With V trimmed by 7 bases and J by 4 bases, 4 bases remained unmatched. The CDR3 DNA sequence: TGTGCCAGCAAAGAGCGGGGGGCCACCGGGGAGCTGTTTTTT. Translated, it gives CASKERGATGELFF.

J is TRBJ2-3 and V is TRBV2; D gene uncertain. Germline assignment: CDR1 SNHLY and CDR2 FYNNEI. V was clipped by 4 bases and J by 0 bases, with 11 bases between them. CDR3 size: 15 residues. CDR3 in amino acids: CASSATPTSTDTQYF. DNA for the CDR3: TGTGCCAGCAGTGCTACACCAACTAGCACAGATACGCAGTATTTT. Variable domain in full (rest from reference TRBV2 and TRBJ2-3): EPEVTQTPSHQVTQMGQEVILRCVPISNHLYFYWYRQILGQKVEFLVSFYNNEISEKSEIFDDQFSVERPDGSNFTLKIRSTKLEDSAMYFCASSATPTSTDTQYFGPGTRLTVL.

The chain links TRBV7-2 to TRBJ2-3; 12 positions agree with TRBD2. The CDR3 consists of 15 residues. CDR1 SGHTA and CDR2 FQGNSA come from the germline V gene. V lost 4 bases to trimming and J lost 9 bases; unmatched junction nucleotides: 8. CDR3: CASSSLAGGWETQYF. The CDR3 bases are TGTGCCAGCAGCTCCCTAGCGGGGGGGTGGGAGACGCAGTATTTT.

The chain recombines TRBV18 with TRBJ1-2; no reliable D call. Per germline, CDR1 KGHSH and CDR2 LQKENI. V lost 4 bases to trimming and J lost 4 bases, with 16 bases between them. There are 15 residues in the CDR3. CDR3 bases: TGTGCCAGCTCACTCCTGGAAATCGTTTCCTATGGCTACACCTTC. This translates into CASSLLEIVSYGYTF.

By share, this clonotype counts as large. CDR3 protein: CASSFRGRRDEQYF. The CDR3 coding sequence is TGTGCCAGCAGTTTCCGGGGCCGGAGGGACGAGCAGTACTTC. The rearrangement uses TRBV27 and TRBJ2-7; weak D call: TRBD2 (6 bases). V was cut by 3 bases and J by 5 bases, with 14 bases left in between. The CDR3 sequence is 14 residues long. CDR1 MNHEY and CDR2 SMNVEV come from the germline V gene (reference sequence).